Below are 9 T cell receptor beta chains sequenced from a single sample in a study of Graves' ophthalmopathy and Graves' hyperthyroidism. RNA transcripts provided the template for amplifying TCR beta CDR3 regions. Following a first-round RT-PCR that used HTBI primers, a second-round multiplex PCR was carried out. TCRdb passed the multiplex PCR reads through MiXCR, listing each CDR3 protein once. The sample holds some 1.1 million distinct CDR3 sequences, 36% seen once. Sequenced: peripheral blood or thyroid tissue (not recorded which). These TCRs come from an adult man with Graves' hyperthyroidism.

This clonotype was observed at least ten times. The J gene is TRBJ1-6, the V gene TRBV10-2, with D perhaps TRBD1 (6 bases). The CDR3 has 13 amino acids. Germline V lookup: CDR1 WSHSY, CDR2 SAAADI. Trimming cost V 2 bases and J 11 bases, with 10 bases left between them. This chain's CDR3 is CASSEPDRTPLHF. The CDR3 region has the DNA TGCGCCAGCAGTGAGCCGGACAGAACACCCCTCCACTTT.

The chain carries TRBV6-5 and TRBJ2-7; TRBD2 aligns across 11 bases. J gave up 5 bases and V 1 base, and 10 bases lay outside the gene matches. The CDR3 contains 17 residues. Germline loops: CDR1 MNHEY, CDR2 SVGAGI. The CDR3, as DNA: TGTGCCAGCAGTTACTTTTTACTAGCGGGAGTTGGGCACGAGCAGTACTTC. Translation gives CASSYFLLAGVGHEQYF.

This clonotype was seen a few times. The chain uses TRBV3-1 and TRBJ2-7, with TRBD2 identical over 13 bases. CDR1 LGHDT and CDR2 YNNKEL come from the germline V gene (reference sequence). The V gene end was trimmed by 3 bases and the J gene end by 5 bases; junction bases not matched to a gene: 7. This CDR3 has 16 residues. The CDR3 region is CASSHWTSGSIHEQYF. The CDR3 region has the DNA TGTGCCAGCAGCCATTGGACTAGCGGGAGCATCCACGAGCAGTACTTC.

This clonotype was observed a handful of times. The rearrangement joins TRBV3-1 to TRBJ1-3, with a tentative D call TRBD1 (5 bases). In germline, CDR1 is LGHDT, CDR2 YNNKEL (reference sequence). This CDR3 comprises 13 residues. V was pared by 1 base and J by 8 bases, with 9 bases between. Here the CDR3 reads CASSQAREDTIYF. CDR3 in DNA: TGTGCCAGCAGCCAAGCCAGGGAAGACACCATATATTTT.

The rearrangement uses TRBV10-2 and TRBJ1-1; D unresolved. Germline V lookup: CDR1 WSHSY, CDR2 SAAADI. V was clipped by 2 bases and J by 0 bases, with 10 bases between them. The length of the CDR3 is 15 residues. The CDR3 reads CASSEPDGLNTEAFF. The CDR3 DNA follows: TGCGCCAGCAGTGAGCCGGACGGGCTGAACACTGAAGCTTTCTTT.

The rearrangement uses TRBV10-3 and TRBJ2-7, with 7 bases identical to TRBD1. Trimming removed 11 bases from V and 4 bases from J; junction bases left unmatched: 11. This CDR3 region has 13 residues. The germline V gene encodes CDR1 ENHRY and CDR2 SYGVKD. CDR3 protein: CAVWAGGSYEQYF. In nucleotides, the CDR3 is TGTGCCGTCTGGGCAGGGGGTTCATACGAGCAGTACTTC.

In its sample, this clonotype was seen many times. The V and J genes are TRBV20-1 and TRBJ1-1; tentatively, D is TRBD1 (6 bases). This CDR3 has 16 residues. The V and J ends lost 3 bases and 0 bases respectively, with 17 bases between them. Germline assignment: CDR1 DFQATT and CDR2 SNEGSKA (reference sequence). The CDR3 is CSARGRGGRVNTEAFF. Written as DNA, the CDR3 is TGCAGTGCTAGGGGACGGGGGGGGCGCGTGAACACTGAAGCTTTCTTT.

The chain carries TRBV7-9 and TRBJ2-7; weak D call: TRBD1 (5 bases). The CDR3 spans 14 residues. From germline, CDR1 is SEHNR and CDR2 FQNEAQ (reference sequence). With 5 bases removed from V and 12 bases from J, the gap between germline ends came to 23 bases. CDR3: CASSDPTDPVEWYF. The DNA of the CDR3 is TGTGCCAGCAGCGACCCGACAGATCCCGTAGAGTGGTACTTC.

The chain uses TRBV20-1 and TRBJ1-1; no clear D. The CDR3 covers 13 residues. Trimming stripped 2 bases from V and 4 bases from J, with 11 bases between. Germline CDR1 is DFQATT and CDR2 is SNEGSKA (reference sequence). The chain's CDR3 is CSARLGAGTEAFF. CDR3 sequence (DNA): TGCAGTGCTAGATTGGGCGCAGGCACTGAAGCTTTCTTT.